The clone carrying this TCR beta chain was observed many times. The sample is drawn from a study of human T cells and chemical hapten exposure. CDR3 size: 14 residues. Germline V gene lookup returns CDR1 MNHEY and CDR2 SVGAGI. Germline trimming cut 5 bases from V and 5 bases from J; bases unmatched to any gene: 5. TCRdb re-derived calls from the RACE reads in MiXCR, one entry per CDR3 protein. The sample lists some 330,000 distinct CDR3 sequences; over 5% were seen once. Time point described: pre-sensitization, week 0. Treatment denoted: therapeutic diphenylcyclopropenone sensitization with weekly scalp DPC.

This sequence originates from a woman aged 18-29 years with alopecia areata. Some clones in this sample may be carry-over from other donors' samples. V gene TRBV6-5 combines with J gene TRBJ1-5; 8 bases line up with TRBD1. The source was whole blood, collected in connection with sensitization to the hapten diphenylcyclopropenone (DPC). In DNA, the CDR3 is TGTGCCAGCAGTGGACAGGGTTTCCATCAGCCCCAGCATTTT. It yields the protein CASSGQGFHQPQHF.